The T cell receptor (beta chain) under discussion was sequenced for a study of T cells in Graves' hyperthyroidism and ophthalmopathy. Regions amplified from RNA transcripts were the TCR beta CDR3 regions. Researchers ran a first-round RT-PCR on the TCR CDR3 using the HTBI primer set. TCRdb redid the calling of the multiplex PCR reads with MiXCR, one entry per CDR3 protein. This table holds nearly 750,000 distinct CDR3 sequences, roughly a third found once. Roughly 9.1 ml of fresh peripheral blood supplied the PBMCs. This CDR3 has 16 amino acids. Germline V gives CDR1 DFQATT, CDR2 SNEGSKA (reference sequence). V shed 0 bases and J shed 0 bases, with 12 bases lying between them.

The J gene is TRBJ1-5, the V gene TRBV20-1; D is uncertain. Sequenced input: blood. The sequence came from a middle-aged woman with Graves' hyperthyroidism. The CDR3 reads CSARDAKTISNQPQHF. CDR3 DNA sequence: TGCAGTGCTAGAGATGCTAAGACCATTAGCAATCAGCCCCAGCATTTT.